This TCR beta chain is drawn from a study of blood T cell repertoires in COVID-19. At the level of the study: PBMCs, B-cell-depleted T cells, or T cells provided the cDNA or gDNA that made up the material.

The protocol was immunoSEQ multiplex PCR, while the TCRdb copy is restricted to in-frame clones and leaves out a portion. The sample records over 90,000 clones, about nine tenths being singletons. The CDR3 runs to 13 residues. The germline V gene encodes CDR1 ENHRY and CDR2 SYGVKD. Trimming shortened V by 6 bases and J by 2 bases, and 9 bases separated the two germline ends. Sequencing was performed on peripheral blood. This TCR was recovered from a man aged 50 to 59 with acute or convalescent COVID-19. The chain has TRBV10-3 and TRBJ2-3; the D gene is possibly TRBD1 (6 bases). CDR3 region: CAISGQTTDTQYF. CDR3 sequence (DNA): TGTGCCATCAGCGGACAGACCACAGATACGCAGTATTTT.